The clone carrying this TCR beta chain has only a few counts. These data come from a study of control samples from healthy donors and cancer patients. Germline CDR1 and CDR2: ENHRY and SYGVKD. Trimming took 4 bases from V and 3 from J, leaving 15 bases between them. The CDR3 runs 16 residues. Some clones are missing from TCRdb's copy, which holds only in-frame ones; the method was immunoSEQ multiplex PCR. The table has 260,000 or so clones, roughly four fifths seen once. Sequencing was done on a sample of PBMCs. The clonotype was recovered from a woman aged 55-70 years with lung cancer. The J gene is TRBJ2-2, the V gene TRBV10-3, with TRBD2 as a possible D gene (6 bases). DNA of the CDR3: TGTGCCATCAGTGCTGTTCGTCGCGGGGACACCGGGGAGCTGTTTTTT. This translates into CAISAVRRGDTGELFF.